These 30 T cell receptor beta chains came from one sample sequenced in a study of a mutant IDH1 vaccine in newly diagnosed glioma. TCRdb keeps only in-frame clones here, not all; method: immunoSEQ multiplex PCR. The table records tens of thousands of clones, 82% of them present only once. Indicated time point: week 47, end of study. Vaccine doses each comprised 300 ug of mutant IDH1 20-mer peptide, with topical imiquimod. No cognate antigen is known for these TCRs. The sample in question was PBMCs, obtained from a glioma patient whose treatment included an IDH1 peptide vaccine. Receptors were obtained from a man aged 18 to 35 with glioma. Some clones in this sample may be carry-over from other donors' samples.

The CDR3 sequence: CASSYQGALGNEQFF. CDR3 nucleotide sequence: TGCGCCAGCAGCTACCAGGGGGCTCTAGGCAATGAGCAGTTCTTC. The chain employs TRBV5-1 and TRBJ2-1; 8 bases agree with TRBD1. Germline-derived CDR1 and CDR2 are SGHRS and YFSETQ. CDR3 length: 15 residues. V lost 3 bases, J lost 6 bases, and 8 bases stayed unmatched.

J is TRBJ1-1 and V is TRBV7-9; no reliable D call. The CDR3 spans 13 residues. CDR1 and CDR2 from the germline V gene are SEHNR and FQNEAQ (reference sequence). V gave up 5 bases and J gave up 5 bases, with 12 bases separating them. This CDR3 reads CASSLNGDTEAFF. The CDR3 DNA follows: TGTGCCAGCAGCCTCAACGGAGATACTGAAGCTTTCTTT. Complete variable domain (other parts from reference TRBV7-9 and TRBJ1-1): DTGVSQNPRHKITKRGQNVTFRCDPISEHNRLYWYRQTLGQGPEFLTYFQNEAQLEKSRLLSDRFSAERPKGSFSTLEIQRTEQGDSAMYLCASSLNGDTEAFFGQGTRLTVV.

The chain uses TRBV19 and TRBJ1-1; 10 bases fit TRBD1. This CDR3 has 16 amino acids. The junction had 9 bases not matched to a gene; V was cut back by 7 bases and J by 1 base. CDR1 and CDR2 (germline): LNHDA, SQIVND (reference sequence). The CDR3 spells CASNPGQGYGNTEAFF. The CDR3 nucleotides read TGTGCCAGTAACCCGGGACAGGGGTACGGGAACACTGAAGCTTTCTTT.

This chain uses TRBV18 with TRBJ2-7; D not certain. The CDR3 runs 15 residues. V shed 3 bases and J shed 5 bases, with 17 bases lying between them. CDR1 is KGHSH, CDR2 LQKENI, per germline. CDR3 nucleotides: TGTGCCAGCTCACCCGGAACGACGGACCTCCACGAGCAGTACTTC. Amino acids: CASSPGTTDLHEQYF.

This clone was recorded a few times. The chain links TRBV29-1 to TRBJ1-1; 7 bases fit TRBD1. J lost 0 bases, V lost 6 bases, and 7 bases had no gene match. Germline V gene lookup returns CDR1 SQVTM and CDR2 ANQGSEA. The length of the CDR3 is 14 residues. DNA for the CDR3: TGCAGCGTCCAAATACAGGGGATGAACACTGAAGCTTTCTTT. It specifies CSVQIQGMNTEAFF.

CDR3 DNA sequence: TGTGCCAGTAGTATTATAGTAGGGACAGGTCAAGAGACCCAGTACTTC. Translation: CASSIIVGTGQETQYF. The chain is built from TRBV19 and TRBJ2-5; 8 nucleotides line up with TRBD1. The J segment lost 2 bases and the V segment lost 3 bases, leaving 8 bases of the junction unmatched. From germline, CDR1 is LNHDA and CDR2 SQIVND (reference sequence). CDR3 length: 16 residues.

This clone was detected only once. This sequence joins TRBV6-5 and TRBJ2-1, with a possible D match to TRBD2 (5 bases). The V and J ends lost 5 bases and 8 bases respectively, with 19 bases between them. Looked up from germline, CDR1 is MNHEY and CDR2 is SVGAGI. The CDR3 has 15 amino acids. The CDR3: CASSKSGPEVYEQFF. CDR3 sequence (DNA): TGTGCCAGCAGTAAGAGCGGTCCAGAGGTCTATGAGCAGTTCTTC.

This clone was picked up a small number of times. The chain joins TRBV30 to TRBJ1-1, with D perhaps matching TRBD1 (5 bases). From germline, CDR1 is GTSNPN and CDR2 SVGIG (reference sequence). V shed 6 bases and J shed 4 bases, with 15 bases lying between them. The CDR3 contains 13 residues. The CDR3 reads CACQTWGVTEAFF. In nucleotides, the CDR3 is TGTGCCTGTCAAACCTGGGGGGTCACTGAAGCTTTCTTT.

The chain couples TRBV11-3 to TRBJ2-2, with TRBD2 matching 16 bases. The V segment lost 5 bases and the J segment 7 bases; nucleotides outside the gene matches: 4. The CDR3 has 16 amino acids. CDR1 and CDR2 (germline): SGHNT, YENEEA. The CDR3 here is CASSKGLAGGDGELFF. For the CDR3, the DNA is TGTGCCAGCAGCAAGGGACTAGCGGGGGGGGACGGGGAGCTGTTTTTT.

The CDR3 sequence: CASSLAWDTNTGELFF. The CDR3 DNA follows: TGTGCCAGCAGCTTGGCTTGGGACACCAACACCGGGGAGCTGTTTTTT. The rearrangement joins TRBV5-6 to TRBJ2-2, with a weak D call TRBD1 (6 bases). This CDR3 has 16 residues. V was shortened by 0 bases and J by 2 bases, with 11 bases between the two germline ends. Germline values: CDR1 SGHDT, CDR2 YYEEEE. Using reference TRBV5-6 and TRBJ2-2 for the parts outside the CDR3, the full variable domain is DAGVTQSPTHLIKTRGQQVTLRCSPKSGHDTVSWYQQALGQGPQFIFQYYEEEERQRGNFPDRFSGHQFPNYSSELNVNALLLGDSALYLCASSLAWDTNTGELFFGEGSRLTVL.

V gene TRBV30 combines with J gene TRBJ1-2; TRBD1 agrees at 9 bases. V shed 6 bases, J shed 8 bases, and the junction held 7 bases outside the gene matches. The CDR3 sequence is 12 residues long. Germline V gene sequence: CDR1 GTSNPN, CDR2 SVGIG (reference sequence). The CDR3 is CACATGGVGYTF. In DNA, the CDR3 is TGTGCCTGCGCTACAGGGGGCGTCGGCTACACCTTC.

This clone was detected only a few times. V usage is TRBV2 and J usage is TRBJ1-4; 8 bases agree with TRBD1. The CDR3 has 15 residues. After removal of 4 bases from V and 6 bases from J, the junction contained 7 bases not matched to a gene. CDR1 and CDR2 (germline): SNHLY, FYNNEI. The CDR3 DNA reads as TGTGCCAGCAGTGCCCCGTCAGGGGGCGATGAAAAACTGTTTTTT. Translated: CASSAPSGGDEKLFF. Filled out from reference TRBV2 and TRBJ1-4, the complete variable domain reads EPEVTQTPSHQVTQMGQEVILRCVPISNHLYFYWYRQILGQKVEFLVSFYNNEISEKSEIFDDQFSVERPDGSNFTLKIRSTKLEDSAMYFCASSAPSGGDEKLFFGSGTQLSVL.

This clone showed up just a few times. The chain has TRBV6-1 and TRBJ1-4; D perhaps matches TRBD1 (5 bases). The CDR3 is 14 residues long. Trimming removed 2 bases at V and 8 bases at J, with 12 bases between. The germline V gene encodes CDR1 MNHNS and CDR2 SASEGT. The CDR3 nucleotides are TGTGCCAGCAGTGAACCCAGGGCTGGCGAAAAACTGTTTTTT. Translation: CASSEPRAGEKLFF.

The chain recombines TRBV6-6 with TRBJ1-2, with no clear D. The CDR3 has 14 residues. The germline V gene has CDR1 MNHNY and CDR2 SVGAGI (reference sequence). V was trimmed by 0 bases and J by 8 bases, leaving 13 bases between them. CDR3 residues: CASSYSAGSEGYTF. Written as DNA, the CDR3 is TGTGCCAGCAGTTACTCAGCGGGGTCGGAAGGCTACACCTTC.

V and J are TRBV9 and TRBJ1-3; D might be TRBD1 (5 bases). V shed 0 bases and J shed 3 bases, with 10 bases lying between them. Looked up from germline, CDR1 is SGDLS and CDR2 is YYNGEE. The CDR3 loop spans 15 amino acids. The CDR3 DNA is TGTGCCAGCAGCGTAGGGGGGGTGGATGGAAACACCATATATTTT. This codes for CASSVGGVDGNTIYF. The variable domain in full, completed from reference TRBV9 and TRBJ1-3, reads DSGVTQTPKHLITATGQRVTLRCSPRSGDLSVYWYQQSLDQGLQFLIQYYNGEERAKGNILERFSAQQFPDLHSELNLSSLELGDSALYFCASSVGGVDGNTIYFGEGSWLTVV.

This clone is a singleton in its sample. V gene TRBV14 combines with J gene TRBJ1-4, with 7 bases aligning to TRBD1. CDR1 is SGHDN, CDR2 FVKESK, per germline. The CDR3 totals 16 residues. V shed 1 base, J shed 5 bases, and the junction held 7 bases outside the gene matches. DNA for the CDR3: TGTGCCAGCAGCCAAGTGATGGGACAGAGAAATGAAAAACTGTTTTTT. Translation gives CASSQVMGQRNEKLFF.

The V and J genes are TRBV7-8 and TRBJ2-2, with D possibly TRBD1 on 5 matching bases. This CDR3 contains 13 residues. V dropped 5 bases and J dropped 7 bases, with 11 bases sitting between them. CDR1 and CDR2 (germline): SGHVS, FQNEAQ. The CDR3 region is CASSPPGYGELFF. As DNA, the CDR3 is TGTGCCAGCAGCCCTCCAGGGTACGGGGAGCTGTTTTTT.

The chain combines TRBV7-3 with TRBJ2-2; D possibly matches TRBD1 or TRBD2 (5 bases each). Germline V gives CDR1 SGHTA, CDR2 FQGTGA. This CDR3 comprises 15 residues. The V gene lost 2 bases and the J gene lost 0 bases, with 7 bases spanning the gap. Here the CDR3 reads CASSLGGSNTGELFF. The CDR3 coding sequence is TGTGCCAGCAGCTTAGGGGGATCGAACACCGGGGAGCTGTTTTTT.

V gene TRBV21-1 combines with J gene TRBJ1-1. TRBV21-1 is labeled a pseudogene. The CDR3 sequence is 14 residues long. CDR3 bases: TGTGCCAGCAGCAAGGAGGAAACCGGCACTGAAGCTTTCTTT. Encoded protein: CASSKEETGTEAFF.

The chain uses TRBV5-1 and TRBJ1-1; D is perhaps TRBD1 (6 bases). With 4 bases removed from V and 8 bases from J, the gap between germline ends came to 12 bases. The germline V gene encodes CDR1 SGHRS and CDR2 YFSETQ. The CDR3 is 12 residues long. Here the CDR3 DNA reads TGCGCCAGCAGCCCGGGGACAATCGAAGCTTTCTTT. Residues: CASSPGTIEAFF.

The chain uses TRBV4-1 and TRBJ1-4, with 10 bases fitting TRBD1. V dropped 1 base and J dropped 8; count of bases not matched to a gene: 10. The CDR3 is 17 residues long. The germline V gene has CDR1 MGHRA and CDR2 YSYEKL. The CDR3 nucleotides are TGCGCCAGCAGCCAAGGTGCAGCGGGGACAGGGGAGGAAAAACTGTTTTTT. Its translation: CASSQGAAGTGEEKLFF.

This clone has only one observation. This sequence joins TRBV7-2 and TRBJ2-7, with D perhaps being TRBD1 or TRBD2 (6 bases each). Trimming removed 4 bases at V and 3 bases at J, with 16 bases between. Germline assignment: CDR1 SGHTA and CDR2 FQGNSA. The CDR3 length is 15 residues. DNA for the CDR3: TGTGCCAGCAGCTATATTCCGGGGGCCGGCTACGAGCAGTACTTC. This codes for CASSYIPGAGYEQYF.

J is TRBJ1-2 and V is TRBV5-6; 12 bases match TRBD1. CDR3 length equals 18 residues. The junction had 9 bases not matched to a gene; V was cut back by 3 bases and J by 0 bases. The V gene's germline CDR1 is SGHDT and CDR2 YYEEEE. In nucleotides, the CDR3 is TGTGCCAGCAGCTCGCCGGGACAGGGGGCAGCAACTAACTATGGCTACACCTTC. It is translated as CASSSPGQGAATNYGYTF.

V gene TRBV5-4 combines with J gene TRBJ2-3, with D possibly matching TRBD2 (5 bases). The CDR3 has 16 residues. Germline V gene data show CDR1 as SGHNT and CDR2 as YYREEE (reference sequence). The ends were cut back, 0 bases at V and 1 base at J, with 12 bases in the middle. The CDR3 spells CASSLGARRGTDTQYF. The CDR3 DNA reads TGTGCCAGCAGCTTGGGGGCGCGGCGGGGCACAGATACGCAGTATTTT.

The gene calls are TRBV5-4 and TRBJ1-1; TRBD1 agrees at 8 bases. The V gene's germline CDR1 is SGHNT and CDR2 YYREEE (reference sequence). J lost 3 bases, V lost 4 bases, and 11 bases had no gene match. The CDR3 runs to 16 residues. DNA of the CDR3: TGTGCCAGCAGCCCAGCAGGGGGCTATCCATACACTGAAGCTTTCTTT. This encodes CASSPAGGYPYTEAFF.

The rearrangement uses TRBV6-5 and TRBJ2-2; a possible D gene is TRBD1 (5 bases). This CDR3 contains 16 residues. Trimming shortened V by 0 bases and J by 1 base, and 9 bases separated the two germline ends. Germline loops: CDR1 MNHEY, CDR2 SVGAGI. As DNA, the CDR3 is TGTGCCAGCAGTTACTCGAGACAGATGAACACCGGGGAGCTGTTTTTT. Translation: CASSYSRQMNTGELFF.

The CDR3 sequence is CASSLGQGYGYTF. The CDR3 DNA follows: TGTGCCAGCAGTTTAGGACAGGGCTATGGCTACACCTTC. This chain uses TRBV28 with TRBJ1-2; 8 bases line up with TRBD1. Losses at the gene ends were 2 bases for V and 4 bases for J; bases not matched to a gene: 0. There are 13 residues in the CDR3. CDR1 and CDR2 from the germline V gene are MDHEN and SYDVKM.

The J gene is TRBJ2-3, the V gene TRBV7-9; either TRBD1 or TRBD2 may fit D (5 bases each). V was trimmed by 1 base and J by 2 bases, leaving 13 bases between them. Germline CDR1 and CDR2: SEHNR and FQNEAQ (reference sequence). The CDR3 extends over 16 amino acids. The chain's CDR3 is CASSLGEGLDTDTQYF. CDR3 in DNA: TGTGCCAGCAGCTTAGGAGAGGGGCTCGACACAGATACGCAGTATTTT.

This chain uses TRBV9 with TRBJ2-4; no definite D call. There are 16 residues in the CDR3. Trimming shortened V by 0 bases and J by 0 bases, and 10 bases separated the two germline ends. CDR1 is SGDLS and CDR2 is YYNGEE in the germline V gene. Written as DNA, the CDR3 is TGTGCCAGCAGCGTAGGGGATGGGGTAGCCAAAAACATTCAGTACTTC. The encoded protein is CASSVGDGVAKNIQYF.

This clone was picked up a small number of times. CDR3 sequence (DNA): TGTGCCAGCAGTTTTTCCCGAGCTAGCATCCCCTACGAGCAGTACTTC. Residues: CASSFSRASIPYEQYF. The chain joins TRBV27 to TRBJ2-7; D is possibly TRBD2 (5 bases). The CDR3 sequence is 16 residues long. Germline values: CDR1 MNHEY, CDR2 SMNVEV (reference sequence). V was shortened by 3 bases and J by 2 bases, with 17 bases between the two germline ends.